One and the same sample provided the 30 T cell receptor beta chains below, sequenced in a study of T-cell memory formation after mild COVID-19. A single record per CDR3 protein comes from TCRdb applying MiXCR to the 5' RACE reads. The sample includes roughly 410,000 distinct CDR3 sequences, approximately 24% seen only once; the top ten take about 8.7%. Sequencing was carried out using PBMCs or a T cell subset sorted from them (not recorded which). These receptors came from an adult woman who had mild COVID-19 (a few samples of this study predate the infection). Cell type and time point are not known.

The V gene is TRBV25-1, the J gene TRBJ1-6; 9 bases agree with TRBD1. V trimming: 6 bases; J trimming: 9 bases; junction bases outside the gene matches: 6. The CDR3 length is 14 residues. CDR1 and CDR2 (germline): MGHDK, SYGVNS. The CDR3 loop is CASRATGGGSPLHF. The CDR3 region has the DNA TGTGCCAGCAGGGCTACAGGGGGCGGTTCACCCCTCCACTTT.

This clonotype was observed a handful of times. The genes are TRBV7-8 and TRBJ2-5; 8 nucleotides agree with TRBD1. V lost 5 bases, J lost 5 bases, and 10 bases stayed unmatched. The length of the CDR3 is 15 residues. Germline assignment: CDR1 SGHVS and CDR2 FQNEAQ. CDR3 nucleotides: TGTGCCAGCAGCCCTGGACAGGGAACGGTGGAGACCCAGTACTTC. Protein: CASSPGQGTVETQYF.

The CDR3 protein is CASSSYSGRTMDEQFF. The DNA of the CDR3 is TGTGCCAGCAGCTCCTATAGCGGGAGAACTATGGATGAGCAGTTCTTC. This chain uses TRBV5-6 with TRBJ2-1, with TRBD2 identical over 9 bases. The CDR3 covers 16 residues. Germline assignment: CDR1 SGHDT and CDR2 YYEEEE. After removal of 3 bases from V and 8 bases from J, the junction contained 12 bases not matched to a gene.

A few counts support this clonotype. The rearrangement joins TRBV9 to TRBJ2-7; 7 nucleotides agree with TRBD1. This CDR3 is 15 amino acids long. V shed 3 bases and J 0 bases; nucleotides not matched to a gene: 6. From germline, CDR1 is SGDLS and CDR2 YYNGEE. CDR3: CASSDKGDSSYEQYF. DNA for the CDR3: TGTGCCAGCAGCGACAAAGGGGACAGCTCCTACGAGCAGTACTTC. The full variable domain, completed using reference TRBV9 and TRBJ2-7, is DSGVTQTPKHLITATGQRVTLRCSPRSGDLSVYWYQQSLDQGLQFLIQYYNGEERAKGNILERFSAQQFPDLHSELNLSSLELGDSALYFCASSDKGDSSYEQYFGPGTRLTVT.

V is TRBV3-1 and J is TRBJ2-7; D assignment may be TRBD1 or TRBD2 (5 bases each). There are 17 residues in the CDR3. In germline, CDR1 is LGHDT, CDR2 YNNKEL (reference sequence). The germline V and J ends were trimmed by 1 base and 2 bases, with 18 bases remaining between them. The CDR3 DNA is TGTGCCAGCAGCCAAGGGGGTGGGACCGCCCGCGCCTACGAGCAGTACTTC. Its protein product is CASSQGGGTARAYEQYF.

This clonotype was found a few times. The chain is built from TRBV7-2 and TRBJ2-1; no clear D. Trimming removed 4 bases from V and 15 bases from J, with 16 bases in between. This CDR3 has 12 amino acids. Germline V gives CDR1 SGHTA, CDR2 FQGNSA. The CDR3 here is CASSSSVFRMFF. The CDR3 DNA reads TGTGCCAGCAGCTCCAGTGTGTTTCGTATGTTCTTC.

The chain carries TRBV7-8 and TRBJ1-2, with 8 bases matching TRBD1. This CDR3 region has 14 residues. The V and J ends lost 6 bases and 4 bases, in that order; junction bases with no gene match: 7. Germline V gives CDR1 SGHVS, CDR2 FQNEAQ. In DNA, the CDR3 is TGTGCCAGCAGTTTGGACAGGGCGCTCTATGGCTACACCTTC. This sequence encodes CASSLDRALYGYTF.

This chain's CDR3 is CASSFGGLSSYEQYF. DNA of the CDR3: TGTGCCAGCAGTTTCGGCGGCCTGAGCTCCTACGAGCAGTACTTC. J is TRBJ2-7 and V is TRBV12-3 or TRBV12-4; D uncertain. The V end lost 3 bases, the J end lost 0 bases, and 12 bases lay between the germline ends. The length of the CDR3 is 15 residues.

The genes are TRBV7-3 and TRBJ2-1, with 9 bases that match TRBD1. CDR1 is SGHTA, CDR2 FQGTGA, per germline. V shed 5 bases, J shed 7 bases, and the junction held 15 bases outside the gene matches. The CDR3 spans 17 residues. The CDR3 loop reads CASSPTVGGTGRNEQFF. CDR3 sequence (DNA): TGTGCCAGCAGCCCTACCGTAGGGGGGACAGGGCGGAATGAGCAGTTCTTC.

The chain has TRBV20-1 and TRBJ2-7; weak D call: TRBD2 (5 bases). This CDR3 is built from 13 residues. CDR1 and CDR2 from the germline V gene are DFQATT and SNEGSKA (reference sequence). DNA for the CDR3: TGCAGCGGAGTTAGCGCTCCCTCCTACGAGCAGTACTTC. Its translation: CSGVSAPSYEQYF.

This clonotype was detected many times. The chain links TRBV9 to TRBJ2-2; D is ambiguous. Deletions cut 5 bases from V and 3 bases from J, with 5 bases between. The length of the CDR3 is 12 residues. The germline CDR1 and CDR2 sequences are SGDLS and YYNGEE. CDR3 DNA: TGTGCCAGCAGTTATTACACCGGGGAGCTGTTTTTT. Its translation is CASSYYTGELFF.

The rearrangement joins TRBV5-6 to TRBJ2-1; 8 nucleotides align to TRBD1. After removal of 0 bases from V and 6 bases from J, the junction contained 2 bases not matched to a gene. The V gene's germline CDR1 is SGHDT and CDR2 YYEEEE. This CDR3 spans 14 amino acids. CDR3 protein: CASSLGTGTNEQFF. In DNA form, the CDR3 reads TGTGCCAGCAGCTTGGGGACAGGGACCAATGAGCAGTTCTTC.

This clonotype was counted a few times. The rearrangement joins TRBV9 to TRBJ2-1, with D maybe TRBD2 (6 bases). Trimming stripped 0 bases from V and 0 bases from J, with 19 bases between. Germline V CDR1 and CDR2: SGDLS, YYNGEE. This CDR3 has 19 amino acids. CDR3 amino acids: CASSVDGRLGGPSYNEQFF. CDR3 nucleotides: TGTGCCAGCAGCGTAGACGGGCGGTTGGGGGGACCCTCCTACAATGAGCAGTTCTTC. Based on the CDR3 plus reference TRBV9 and TRBJ2-1, the full variable domain is DSGVTQTPKHLITATGQRVTLRCSPRSGDLSVYWYQQSLDQGLQFLIQYYNGEERAKGNILERFSAQQFPDLHSELNLSSLELGDSALYFCASSVDGRLGGPSYNEQFFGPGTRLTVL.

This sequence joins TRBV7-8 and TRBJ2-7; 7 nucleotides line up with TRBD1. This CDR3 has 15 residues. Trimming at V came to 1 base and at J to 4 bases, leaving 7 bases not matched to a gene. Germline lookup yields CDR1 SGHVS and CDR2 FQNEAQ. CDR3 residues: CASSLGFDRVYEQYF. In nucleotides, the CDR3 is TGTGCCAGCAGCTTAGGATTCGACAGGGTTTACGAGCAGTACTTC.

This chain uses TRBV2 with TRBJ2-3, with 13 bases matching TRBD2. This CDR3 comprises 18 residues. V shed 2 bases and J 4 bases; nucleotides not matched to a gene: 9. In germline, CDR1 is SNHLY, CDR2 FYNNEI. Written as DNA, the CDR3 is TGTGCCAGCAGTGAAATCGAGACTAGCGGGGGGATGCCAGATACGCAGTATTTT. Protein sequence: CASSEIETSGGMPDTQYF. Full variable domain (remainder filled in from reference TRBV2 and TRBJ2-3): EPEVTQTPSHQVTQMGQEVILRCVPISNHLYFYWYRQILGQKVEFLVSFYNNEISEKSEIFDDQFSVERPDGSNFTLKIRSTKLEDSAMYFCASSEIETSGGMPDTQYFGPGTRLTVL.

This clonotype has only a few counts. V is TRBV7-3 and J is TRBJ2-1; TRBD2 matches 14 bases. The germline V gene encodes CDR1 SGHTA and CDR2 FQGTGA. The CDR3 length is 16 residues. With 4 bases clipped from V and 10 bases from J, the junction kept 9 bases outside the gene matches. This CDR3 reads CASSSSGTSGSEEQFF. The DNA of the CDR3 is TGTGCCAGCAGCTCGTCCGGGACTAGCGGGAGCGAGGAGCAGTTCTTC.

This sequence joins TRBV24-1 and TRBJ2-5; 7 positions agree with TRBD1. The length of the CDR3 is 13 residues. Germline lookup yields CDR1 KGHDR and CDR2 SFDVKD. The V and J ends lost 9 bases and 3 bases, in that order; junction bases with no gene match: 6. The CDR3 DNA reads TGTGCCACCCGGGGACAGCCTGAAGAGACCCAGTACTTC. This translates into CATRGQPEETQYF.

This CDR3 reads CATSPRGQRHTATNEKLFF. The CDR3 nucleotides are TGTGCCACCAGCCCCCGGGGACAGCGTCATACTGCAACTAATGAAAAACTGTTTTTT. V usage is TRBV15 and J usage is TRBJ1-4; 7 bases line up with TRBD1. The CDR3 is 19 amino acids. Germline V CDR1 and CDR2: LNHNV, YYDKDF (reference sequence). Germline trimming cut 5 bases from V and 0 bases from J; bases unmatched to any gene: 15.

J is TRBJ1-2 and V is TRBV25-1, with no clear D. This CDR3 comprises 12 residues. With 1 base removed from V and 4 bases from J, the gap between germline ends came to 4 bases. CDR1 and CDR2 (germline): MGHDK, SYGVNS. CDR3 coding DNA: TGTGCCAGCAGTGAATCGGTCTATGGCTACACCTTC. As protein: CASSESVYGYTF.

This clonotype has just a few counts. J is TRBJ2-2 and V is TRBV12-3 or TRBV12-4; D may be TRBD1 (5 bases). This CDR3 has 16 residues. V was clipped by 7 bases and J by 1 base, with 16 bases between them. The CDR3 sequence: CASTPVGRENTGELFF. CDR3 nucleotide sequence: TGTGCCAGCACCCCAGTGGGCAGGGAGAACACCGGGGAGCTGTTTTTT.

The chain carries TRBV18 and TRBJ2-7; 11 bases line up with TRBD1. CDR3 length: 16 residues. Germline V gene data show CDR1 as KGHSH and CDR2 as LQKENI. The junction had 10 bases not matched to a gene; V was cut back by 5 bases and J by 4 bases. CDR3: CASSETPGQGEYEQYF. In nucleotides, the CDR3 is TGTGCCAGCTCAGAAACGCCGGGACAGGGGGAATACGAGCAGTACTTC. The full variable domain, its missing parts supplied by reference TRBV18 and TRBJ2-7, is NAGVMQNPRHLVRRRGQEARLRCSPMKGHSHVYWYRQLPEEGLKFMVYLQKENIIDESGMPKERFSAEFPKEGPSILRIQQVVRGDSAAYFCASSETPGQGEYEQYFGPGTRLTVT.

This chain uses TRBV10-3 with TRBJ2-5, with D possibly matching TRBD1 (6 bases). CDR1 is ENHRY and CDR2 is SYGVKD in the germline V gene. The CDR3 consists of 12 residues. V was trimmed by 8 bases and J by 2 bases, leaving 9 bases between them. The CDR3 nucleotides are TGTGCCATCGCAGGGGCGCAAGAGACCCAGTACTTC. Protein: CAIAGAQETQYF.

The chain couples TRBV15 to TRBJ1-5, with D possibly TRBD1 on 5 matching bases. This CDR3 comprises 16 residues. Germline-derived CDR1 and CDR2 are LNHNV and YYDKDF (reference sequence). V lost 1 base, J lost 3 bases, and 13 bases lay in between. CDR3 nucleotide sequence: TGTGCCACCAGCAGAGGGTCCGGGACCTCCAATCAGCCCCAGCATTTT. Amino acid sequence: CATSRGSGTSNQPQHF.

This chain joins TRBV6-5 and TRBJ2-6, with D maybe TRBD1 (6 bases). This CDR3 contains 22 residues. Germline-derived CDR1 and CDR2 are MNHEY and SVGAGI. V was pared by 2 bases and J by 0 bases, with 26 bases between. The CDR3 coding sequence is TGTGCCAGCAGTTACCGACCCTTGGACTTCAGGGGCGCCCCCTCTGGGGCCAACGTCCTGACTTTC. It encodes CASSYRPLDFRGAPSGANVLTF.

This clonotype has just one count. The V and J genes are TRBV30 and TRBJ1-2; 8 bases map to TRBD1. The CDR3 consists of 14 residues. With V trimmed by 3 bases and J by 8 bases, 11 bases remained unmatched. Germline V CDR1 and CDR2: GTSNPN, SVGIG (reference sequence). CDR3 bases: TGTGCCTGGAGCGCACAGGGGGGCGTGGGCGGCTACACCTTC. Its protein product is CAWSAQGGVGGYTF.

DNA for the CDR3: TGCGCCAGCAGCCAAGAGGCAGATCAGCCCCAGCATTTT. Amino acids: CASSQEADQPQHF. The chain couples TRBV4-1 to TRBJ1-5, with no clear D. The CDR3 sequence is 13 residues long. Germline loops: CDR1 MGHRA, CDR2 YSYEKL. The V gene lost 0 bases and the J gene lost 5 bases, with 5 bases spanning the gap.

This clonotype was detected only a few times. The DNA of the CDR3 is TGTGCCAGCAGTTTATCGGGACCTAACACCGGGGAGCTGTTTTTT. Its protein is CASSLSGPNTGELFF. V and J are TRBV12-3 or TRBV12-4 and TRBJ2-2; D is tentatively TRBD1 or TRBD2 (5 bases each). V gave up 2 bases and J gave up 2 bases, with 9 bases separating them. The CDR3 contains 15 residues.

This clonotype has just a few counts. This chain links TRBV7-3 with TRBJ2-1; 7 nucleotides align to TRBD2. V gave up 8 bases and J gave up 6 bases; unmatched junction bases: 7. CDR3 length equals 13 residues. Looked up from germline, CDR1 is SGHTA and CDR2 is FQGTGA. The CDR3 DNA reads TGTGCCAGCTCCCGGGGGGTGCCCAATGAGCAGTTCTTC. Residues: CASSRGVPNEQFF.

This clonotype has a handful of counts. With a much larger clone just one base away, this may be a read error. This sequence joins TRBV6-2 or TRBV6-3 and TRBJ2-7; D gene ambiguous. This CDR3 comprises 11 residues. V lost 7 bases, J lost 0 bases, and 4 bases lay in between. Germline CDR1 is MNHEY and CDR2 is SVGEGT. CDR3 amino acids: CASTHSYEQYF. CDR3 sequence (DNA): TGTGCCAGCACCCACTCCTACGAGCAGTACTTC.

In this sample, this clonotype turned up a few times. The chain uses TRBV4-1 and TRBJ2-1; no firm D call. The CDR3 has 13 amino acids. Germline assignment: CDR1 MGHRA and CDR2 YSYEKL. V was cut by 3 bases and J by 5 bases, with 8 bases left in between. CDR3 nucleotide sequence: TGCGCCAGCAGCCACCCCCCTCACAATGAGCAGTTCTTC. Translated: CASSHPPHNEQFF.